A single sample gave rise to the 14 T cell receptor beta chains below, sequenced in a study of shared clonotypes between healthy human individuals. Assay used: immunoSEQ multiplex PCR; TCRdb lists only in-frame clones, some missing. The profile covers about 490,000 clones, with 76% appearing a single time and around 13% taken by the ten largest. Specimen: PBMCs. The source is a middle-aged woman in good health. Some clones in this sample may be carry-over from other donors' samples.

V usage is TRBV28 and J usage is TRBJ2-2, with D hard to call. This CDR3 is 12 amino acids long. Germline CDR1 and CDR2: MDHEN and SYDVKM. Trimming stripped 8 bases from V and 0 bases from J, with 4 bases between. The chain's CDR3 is CASQANTGELFF. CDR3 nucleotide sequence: TGTGCCAGCCAGGCGAACACCGGGGAGCTGTTTTTT.

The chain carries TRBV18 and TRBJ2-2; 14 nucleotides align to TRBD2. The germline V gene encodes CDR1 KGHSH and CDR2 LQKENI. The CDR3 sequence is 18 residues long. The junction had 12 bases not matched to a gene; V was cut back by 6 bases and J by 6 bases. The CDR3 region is CASSDRLAGGPFPGELFF. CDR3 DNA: TGTGCCAGCTCGGACCGACTAGCGGGAGGGCCTTTCCCCGGGGAGCTGTTTTTT.

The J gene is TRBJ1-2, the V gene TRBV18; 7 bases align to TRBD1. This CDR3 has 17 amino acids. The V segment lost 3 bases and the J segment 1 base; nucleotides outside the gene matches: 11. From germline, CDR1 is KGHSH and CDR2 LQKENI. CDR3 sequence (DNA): TGTGCCAGCTCACCCTACACTGGACAGGAGCATAACTATGGCTACACCTTC. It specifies CASSPYTGQEHNYGYTF.

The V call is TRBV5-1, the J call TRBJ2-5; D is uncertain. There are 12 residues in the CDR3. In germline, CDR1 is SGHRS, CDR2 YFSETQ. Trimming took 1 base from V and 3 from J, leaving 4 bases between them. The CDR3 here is CASSLWEETQYF. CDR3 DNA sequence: TGCGCCAGCAGCTTGTGGGAAGAGACCCAGTACTTC.

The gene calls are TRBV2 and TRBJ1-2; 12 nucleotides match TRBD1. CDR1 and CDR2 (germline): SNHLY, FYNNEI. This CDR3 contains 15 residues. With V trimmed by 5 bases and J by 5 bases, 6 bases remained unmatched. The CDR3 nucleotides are TGTGCCAGCAGTTGGGACAGGGGGCCGCGGTATGGCTACACCTTC. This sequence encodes CASSWDRGPRYGYTF.

Here the CDR3 DNA reads TGCGCCAGCAGCCCCCGACCCGGGACAGGGGGGTGGGAGACCCAGTACTTC. Protein sequence: CASSPRPGTGGWETQYF. The chain employs TRBV5-1 and TRBJ2-5; 11 positions match TRBD1. CDR3 length: 17 residues. V lost 4 bases, J lost 5 bases, and 13 bases stayed unmatched. Per germline, CDR1 SGHRS and CDR2 YFSETQ.

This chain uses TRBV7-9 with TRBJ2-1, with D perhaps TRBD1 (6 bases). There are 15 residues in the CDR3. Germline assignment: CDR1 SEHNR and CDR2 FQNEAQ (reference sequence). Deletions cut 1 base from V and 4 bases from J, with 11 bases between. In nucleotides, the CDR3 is TGTGCCAGCAGCTTAGGCAGGGGCCCTTACAATGAGCAGTTCTTC. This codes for CASSLGRGPYNEQFF.

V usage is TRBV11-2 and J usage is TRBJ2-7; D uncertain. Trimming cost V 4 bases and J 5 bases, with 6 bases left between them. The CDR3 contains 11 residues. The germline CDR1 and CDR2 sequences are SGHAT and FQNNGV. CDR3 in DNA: TGTGCCAGCAGCTCCGTCAACGAGCAGTACTTC. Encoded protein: CASSSVNEQYF.

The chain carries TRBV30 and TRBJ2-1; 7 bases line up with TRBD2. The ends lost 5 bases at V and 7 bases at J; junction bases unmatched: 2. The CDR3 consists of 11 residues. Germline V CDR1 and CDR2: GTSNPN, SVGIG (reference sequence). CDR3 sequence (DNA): TGTGCCTGGGCCGGGGGGAATGAGCAGTTCTTC. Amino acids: CAWAGGNEQFF. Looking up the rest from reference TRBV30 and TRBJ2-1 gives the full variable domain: SQTIHQWPATLVQPVGSPLSLECTVEGTSNPNLYWYRQAAGRGLQLLFYSVGIGQISSEVPQNLSASRPQDRQFILSSKKLLLSDSGFYLCAWAGGNEQFFGPGTRLTVL.

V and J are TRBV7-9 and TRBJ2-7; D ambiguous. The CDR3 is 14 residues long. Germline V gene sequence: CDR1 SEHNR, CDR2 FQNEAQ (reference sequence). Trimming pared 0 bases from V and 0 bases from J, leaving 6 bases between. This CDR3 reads CASSLAGYSYEQYF. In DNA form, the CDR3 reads TGTGCCAGCAGCTTAGCAGGTTACTCCTACGAGCAGTACTTC.

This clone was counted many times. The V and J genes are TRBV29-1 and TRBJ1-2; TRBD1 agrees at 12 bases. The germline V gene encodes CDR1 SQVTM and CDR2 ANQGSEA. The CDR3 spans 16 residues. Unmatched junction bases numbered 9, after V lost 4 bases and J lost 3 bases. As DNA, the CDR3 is TGCAGCGTTGCGAAGGGGACAGGGGGCGCAGACTATGGCTACACCTTC. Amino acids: CSVAKGTGGADYGYTF.

CDR3 residues: CASSSSTDTQYF. In DNA, the CDR3 is TGTGCCAGCAGCTCGAGCACAGATACGCAGTATTTT. The chain recombines TRBV9 with TRBJ2-3; D ambiguous. Trimming took 4 bases from V and 0 from J, leaving 3 bases between them. CDR1 and CDR2 from the germline V gene are SGDLS and YYNGEE. The CDR3 runs to 12 residues.

The CDR3 protein is CASSRGLAALGTDTQYF. CDR3 DNA: TGCGCCAGCAGCAGGGGACTAGCGGCCCTAGGGACAGATACGCAGTATTTT. The rearrangement joins TRBV5-1 to TRBJ2-3, with TRBD2 identical over 11 bases. This CDR3 contains 17 residues. V lost 4 bases and J lost 3; bases outside the gene matches: 10. Germline V lookup: CDR1 SGHRS, CDR2 YFSETQ.

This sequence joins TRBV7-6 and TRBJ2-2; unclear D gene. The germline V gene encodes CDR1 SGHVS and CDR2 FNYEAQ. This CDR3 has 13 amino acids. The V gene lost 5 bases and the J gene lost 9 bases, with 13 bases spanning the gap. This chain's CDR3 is CASSHGPVRELFF. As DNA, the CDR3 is TGTGCCAGCAGCCACGGACCCGTGAGGGAGCTGTTTTTT.